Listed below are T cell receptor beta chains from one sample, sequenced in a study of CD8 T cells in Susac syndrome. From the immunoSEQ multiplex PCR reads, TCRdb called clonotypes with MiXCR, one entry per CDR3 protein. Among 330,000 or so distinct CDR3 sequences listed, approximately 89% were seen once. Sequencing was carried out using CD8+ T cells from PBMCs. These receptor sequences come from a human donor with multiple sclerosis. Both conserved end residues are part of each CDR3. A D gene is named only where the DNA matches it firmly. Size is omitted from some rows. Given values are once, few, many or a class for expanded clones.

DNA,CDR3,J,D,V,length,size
TGTGCCAGCAGTTACGGGACAGGGACTAACTATGGCTACACCTTC,CASSYGTGTNYGYTF,TRBJ1-2,TRBD1,TRBV28,15,.
TGTGCCAGCAGCTTGGCAGCGGTGGGCTCCCGCACAGATACGCAGTATTTT,CASSLAAVGSRTDTQYF,TRBJ2-3,.,TRBV5-4,17,.
TGTGCCTGGAGTGTAGTTGGGAGCAATCAGCCCCAGCATTTT,CAWSVVGSNQPQHF,TRBJ1-5,.,TRBV30,14,.
TGTGCCAGCAGCGTAGCCCCTGCCCGGGACAGTCCGAACACCGGGGAGCTGTTTTTT,CASSVAPARDSPNTGELFF,TRBJ2-2,TRBD1,TRBV9,19,.
TGTGCCAGCAGCGTTTTCGGCGGAGGCTACGAGCAGTACTTC,CASSVFGGGYEQYF,TRBJ2-7,.,TRBV12-3/TRBV12-4,14,.
TGTGCCACCAGCAGAGATCCACGGGACTGGAACTACAATGAGCAGTTCTTC,CATSRDPRDWNYNEQFF,TRBJ2-1,.,TRBV15,17,.
TGCAGCGTTGGCTTACAGGGGGTCTATGGCTACACCTTC,CSVGLQGVYGYTF,TRBJ1-2,TRBD1,TRBV29-1,13,.
TGTGCCAGCCTGTGGACCGGGGACGAGCAGTACTTC,CASLWTGDEQYF,TRBJ2-7,.,TRBV7-9,12,.
TGTGCCAGCAGCGGGCTAGCGGGAGCCCACAATGAGCAGTTCTTC,CASSGLAGAHNEQFF,TRBJ2-1,TRBD2,TRBV9,15,.
TGTGCCAGCAGTTTTCGTCCCGACAATGAGCAGTTCTTC,CASSFRPDNEQFF,TRBJ2-1,.,TRBV28,13,.
TGTGCCAGCAACAGCGTGGAGGCTGAGCAGTTCTTC,CASNSVEAEQFF,TRBJ2-1,.,TRBV7-9,12,.
TGTGCCAGCAGTCAAGTGGGAGGGAGCCAAGAGACCCAGTACTTC,CASSQVGGSQETQYF,TRBJ2-5,TRBD2,TRBV9,15,.
TGCAGCGTTTTTCCTGGCTACACCTTC,CSVFPGYTF,TRBJ1-2,.,TRBV29-1,9,.
TGTGCCAGTAGCCCCCTCGGGGGATATCAGCCCCAGCATTTT,CASSPLGGYQPQHF,TRBJ1-5,.,TRBV19,14,.
TGTGCCAGCTCACCAGAATTGGACACAGATACGCAGTATTTT,CASSPELDTDTQYF,TRBJ2-3,.,TRBV18,14,.
TGTGCCACCAGCACTAGTAGACTTAGCAATCAGCCCCAGCATTTT,CATSTSRLSNQPQHF,TRBJ1-5,.,TRBV15,15,.
TGTGCCAGCAGTTTAGGCGGGGCGAACACCGGGGAGCTGTTTTTT,CASSLGGANTGELFF,TRBJ2-2,.,TRBV12-3/TRBV12-4,15,.
TGCAGTGCTGGACAGGACTATGGCTACACCTTC,CSAGQDYGYTF,TRBJ1-2,TRBD1,TRBV20-1,11,.
TGTGCCAGCAGCCTTGGACAGGGCTATCTCTATGGCTACACCTTC,CASSLGQGYLYGYTF,TRBJ1-2,TRBD1,TRBV3-1,15,.
TGTGCCAGCAGCCCGAAGGCCAACGTCCTGACTTTC,CASSPKANVLTF,TRBJ2-6,.,TRBV7-9,12,.
TGCAGTGCTAGAGAGCCCGCGGACAGAGATAGCAATCAGCCCCAGCATTTT,CSAREPADRDSNQPQHF,TRBJ1-5,.,TRBV20-1,17,.
TGTGCCAGCAGTTACCCCGGACTAACCGGAGATACGCAGTATTTT,CASSYPGLTGDTQYF,TRBJ2-3,.,TRBV6-2/TRBV6-3,15,.
TGTGCCAGCAGCCCCTCAGCAGGGGGCAGAGAGACCCAGTACTTC,CASSPSAGGRETQYF,TRBJ2-5,TRBD1,TRBV7-3,15,.
TGTGCCAGCAGTTTATTACAGCCCTCCTACAATGAGCAGTTCTTC,CASSLLQPSYNEQFF,TRBJ2-1,.,TRBV28,15,once
TGCAGCGTTGAAGGGGACCCCAATGAGCAGTTCTTC,CSVEGDPNEQFF,TRBJ2-1,.,TRBV29-1,12,.
TGTGCCAGCAGTTTAGATGGGGTCCCCGGGCCCAATCAGCCCCAGCATTTT,CASSLDGVPGPNQPQHF,TRBJ1-5,.,TRBV12-3/TRBV12-4,17,.
TGTGCCAGCACCGGACGACTAGCGGGGGTTCATGAGCAGTTCTTC,CASTGRLAGVHEQFF,TRBJ2-1,TRBD2,TRBV27,15,once
TGTGCCTGGAGTGTAGACAGATCGAACACCGGGGAGCTGTTTTTT,CAWSVDRSNTGELFF,TRBJ2-2,.,TRBV30,15,.
TGTGCCAGTTGTACTAGCGGGAGGATGAATGAGCAGTTCTTC,CASCTSGRMNEQFF,TRBJ2-1,TRBD2,TRBV19,14,.
TGCGCCAGCATCCTCTCCCCGGGACAGGGGGCAGACGAGCAGTACTTC,CASILSPGQGADEQYF,TRBJ2-7,TRBD1,TRBV5-1,16,once
TGTGCCAGCAGTCCTCGGGGGGCGGCCTACGAGCAGTACTTC,CASSPRGAAYEQYF,TRBJ2-7,.,TRBV28,14,few
TGTGCCAGCAGTCCCGGGACAGCCTATGGCTACACCTTC,CASSPGTAYGYTF,TRBJ1-2,TRBD1,TRBV2,13,few
TGTGCCAGCTCACCACCGAAACAGGGGGCGGGATTTGAGCAGTTCTTC,CASSPPKQGAGFEQFF,TRBJ2-1,TRBD1,TRBV18,16,.